These 29 T cell receptor beta chains originate from one sample sequenced in a study of cytomegalovirus exposure and HLA in healthy donors. The PCR made use of 60 Vbeta and 13 Jbeta primers. TCRdb keeps only in-frame clones here, not all; method: immunoSEQ multiplex PCR. The sample has some 110,000 clones, over 75% seen once. Input material: PBMCs. Receptor source: a man younger than 40 in good health and CMV-seronegative.

The chain has TRBV7-2 and TRBJ2-7, with D unresolved. The CDR3 is made up of 14 amino acids. With 7 bases removed from V and 2 bases from J, the gap between germline ends came to 15 bases. CDR1 and CDR2 (germline): SGHTA, FQGNSA. CDR3 nucleotides: TGTGCCAGCAACCGTGGCCCAGGCGCCTACGAGCAGTACTTC. Translation: CASNRGPGAYEQYF.

V is TRBV5-1 and J is TRBJ1-1; TRBD1 agrees at 8 bases. The CDR3 is 15 amino acids. V gave up 3 bases and J gave up 5 bases; unmatched junction bases: 9. Germline assignment: CDR1 SGHRS and CDR2 YFSETQ. This CDR3 reads CASSSSTGVRTEAFF. DNA of the CDR3: TGCGCCAGCAGCTCCTCGACAGGGGTGAGGACTGAAGCTTTCTTT.

The gene calls are TRBV28 and TRBJ2-7; 7 bases line up with TRBD1. Looked up from germline, CDR1 is MDHEN and CDR2 is SYDVKM. With V trimmed by 6 bases and J by 3 bases, 5 bases remained unmatched. This CDR3 has 13 amino acids. The CDR3 region is CASSSTGNYEQYF. CDR3 bases: TGTGCCAGCAGCTCGACAGGGAACTACGAGCAGTACTTC.

The chain links TRBV5-1 to TRBJ2-2; 7 positions match TRBD1. This CDR3 is 15 amino acids long. Losses at the gene ends were 0 bases for V and 4 bases for J; bases not matched to a gene: 3. CDR1 and CDR2 (germline): SGHRS, YFSETQ. The CDR3 DNA reads as TGCGCCAGCAGCTTGGGACAGGGAAGCACCGGGGAGCTGTTTTTT. It encodes CASSLGQGSTGELFF.

This chain joins TRBV28 and TRBJ2-1; TRBD2 might be the D (6 bases). Germline CDR1 reads MDHEN; CDR2 reads SYDVKM. The CDR3 is 15 amino acids. Trimming took 5 bases from V and 7 from J, leaving 18 bases between them. CDR3 residues: CASSIGPTAGNEQFF. Here the CDR3 DNA reads TGTGCCAGCAGTATCGGGCCCACCGCGGGAAATGAGCAGTTCTTC.

This rearrangement joins TRBV4-1 to TRBJ2-2, with unresolved D. The CDR3 is 14 residues long. Germline V gene sequence: CDR1 MGHRA, CDR2 YSYEKL. Between the trimmed V and J ends, which lost 2 bases and 0 bases, there was a span of 4 bases. CDR3 region: CASSQPSNTGELFF. The CDR3 DNA follows: TGCGCCAGCAGCCAACCATCGAACACCGGGGAGCTGTTTTTT.

The J gene is TRBJ1-5, the V gene TRBV6-4; D is uncertain. The CDR3 is made up of 14 amino acids. The V end was cut by 0 bases, the J end by 3 bases, with 6 bases between. CDR1 is MRHNA and CDR2 is SNTAGT in the germline V gene. The CDR3 region has the DNA TGTGCCAGCAGTGACTCGTCCCACAATCAGCCCCAGCATTTT. Protein: CASSDSSHNQPQHF.

This rearrangement joins TRBV27 to TRBJ2-7, with 16 bases fitting TRBD2. CDR3 length: 18 residues. V lost 0 bases and J lost 2; bases outside the gene matches: 4. Germline CDR1 is MNHEY and CDR2 is SMNVEV (reference sequence). CDR3 residues: CASSLSGLAGGETYEQYF. The CDR3 coding sequence is TGTGCCAGCAGTTTATCGGGACTAGCGGGGGGGGAAACCTACGAGCAGTACTTC.

The V call is TRBV6-5, the J call TRBJ2-1; TRBD2 matches 14 bases. Looked up from germline, CDR1 is MNHEY and CDR2 is SVGAGI. The J segment lost 7 bases and the V segment lost 3 bases, leaving 2 bases of the junction unmatched. There are 15 residues in the CDR3. CDR3 nucleotide sequence: TGTGCCAGCAGTTATCGGACTAGCGGGGGGAATGAGCAGTTCTTC. As protein: CASSYRTSGGNEQFF.

This chain links TRBV9 with TRBJ1-4, with 9 bases identical to TRBD1. Trimming removed 3 bases from V and 7 bases from J; junction bases left unmatched: 7. Germline CDR1 is SGDLS and CDR2 is YYNGEE. The CDR3 totals 15 residues. The CDR3 DNA sequence: TGTGCCAGCAGCGACAGGGGGCGCCCCGGTGAAAAACTGTTTTTT. Encoded protein: CASSDRGRPGEKLFF.

As for this clone: Different DNA sequences within this sample yield the same CDR3. The chain links TRBV27 to TRBJ1-6, with D perhaps matching TRBD1 (6 bases). The CDR3 totals 14 residues. Germline V CDR1 and CDR2: MNHEY, SMNVEV (reference sequence). V was pared by 6 bases and J by 10 bases, with 16 bases between. The CDR3 nucleotides read TGTGCCAGCAGGTCAGGGGCGACCTACTCACCCCTCCACTTT. Residues: CASRSGATYSPLHF.

The CDR3 DNA reads as TGTGCCAGCAGCAGCGGGACAGGCCAAGAGACCCAGTACTTC. It specifies CASSSGTGQETQYF. The V and J genes are TRBV13 and TRBJ2-5, with D maybe TRBD1 (8 bases). V was trimmed by 5 bases and J by 1 base, leaving 11 bases between them. The V gene's germline CDR1 is PRHDT and CDR2 FYEKMQ (reference sequence). This CDR3 is built from 14 residues.

The genes are TRBV7-8 and TRBJ2-2, with 8 positions matching TRBD1. This CDR3 comprises 15 residues. Trimming cost V 5 bases and J 4 bases; bases outside gene matches: 6. Germline CDR1 is SGHVS and CDR2 is FQNEAQ. The CDR3 coding sequence is TGTGCCAGCAGCCGCGGACAGGGAAGCACCGGGGAGCTGTTTTTT. Translating it yields CASSRGQGSTGELFF.

The chain employs TRBV10-1 and TRBJ2-3, with D perhaps matching TRBD2 (5 bases). Germline V gene data show CDR1 as WNHNN and CDR2 as SYGVQD (reference sequence). This CDR3 spans 15 amino acids. V was shortened by 2 bases and J by 3 bases, with 12 bases between the two germline ends. In DNA form, the CDR3 reads TGCGCCAGCAGTGAGACGGAGGCGGGTACAGATACGCAGTATTTT. Translating gives CASSETEAGTDTQYF.

Here the CDR3 reads CASSQALRVPPSTDTQYF. As DNA, the CDR3 is TGTGCCAGCAGCCAAGCGCTTCGGGTCCCCCCTAGCACAGATACGCAGTATTTT. The chain couples TRBV14 to TRBJ2-3; D gene ambiguous. This CDR3 has 18 residues. Germline V CDR1 and CDR2: SGHDN, FVKESK. V was pared by 1 base and J by 0 bases, with 17 bases between.

The chain combines TRBV9 with TRBJ2-3, with D maybe TRBD2 (5 bases). V dropped 0 bases and J dropped 6 bases, with 11 bases sitting between them. Per germline, CDR1 SGDLS and CDR2 YYNGEE. The CDR3 length is 14 residues. The CDR3 protein is CASSVVEVKDTQYF. The CDR3, as DNA: TGTGCCAGCAGCGTAGTGGAGGTTAAGGATACGCAGTATTTT.

The chain carries TRBV2 and TRBJ2-3; 10 nucleotides agree with TRBD2. Germline V gene sequence: CDR1 SNHLY, CDR2 FYNNEI. J lost 0 bases, V lost 3 bases, and 12 bases had no gene match. This CDR3 contains 19 residues. Written as DNA, the CDR3 is TGTGCCAGCAGTGATTTAAGACTAGCGGGCCCACTTAGCACAGATACGCAGTATTTT. This codes for CASSDLRLAGPLSTDTQYF.

This chain connects TRBV19 to TRBJ1-1, with D uncertain. Germline CDR1 and CDR2: LNHDA and SQIVND (reference sequence). V was clipped by 6 bases and J by 4 bases, with 15 bases between them. There are 14 residues in the CDR3. In DNA, the CDR3 is TGTGCCAGTAGCAGTGACTCCCTGGGCACTGAAGCTTTCTTT. As protein: CASSSDSLGTEAFF.

The chain combines TRBV6-5 with TRBJ2-7, with 7 bases that match TRBD1. J was trimmed by 2 bases and V by 5 bases; bases with no gene match: 3. The CDR3 extends over 13 amino acids. Germline V gene lookup returns CDR1 MNHEY and CDR2 SVGAGI. CDR3 residues: CASSQGVPYEQYF. In DNA form, the CDR3 reads TGTGCCAGCAGTCAGGGGGTCCCCTACGAGCAGTACTTC.

The CDR3 DNA reads as TGTGCCAGCAAGGACAGGGACTATGGCTACACCTTC. Translating gives CASKDRDYGYTF. The chain has TRBV2 and TRBJ1-2; 8 bases line up with TRBD1. In germline, CDR1 is SNHLY, CDR2 FYNNEI. The CDR3 totals 12 residues. V trimming: 7 bases; J trimming: 3 bases; junction bases outside the gene matches: 1. The full variable domain, with the rest looked up from reference TRBV2 and TRBJ1-2, is EPEVTQTPSHQVTQMGQEVILRCVPISNHLYFYWYRQILGQKVEFLVSFYNNEISEKSEIFDDQFSVERPDGSNFTLKIRSTKLEDSAMYFCASKDRDYGYTFGSGTRLTVV.

V gene TRBV6-4 combines with J gene TRBJ2-3; the match to TRBD2 covers 9 bases. CDR1 MRHNA and CDR2 SNTAGT come from the germline V gene. The CDR3 consists of 15 residues. Unmatched junction bases numbered 1, after V lost 2 bases and J lost 1 base. CDR3 protein: CASSDASGGTDTQYF. The CDR3 DNA reads TGTGCCAGCAGTGACGCTAGCGGGGGCACAGATACGCAGTATTTT.

The chain carries TRBV7-2 and TRBJ2-7; a weak D match, TRBD2 (6 bases). Trimming took off 7 bases at V and 6 bases at J, with 22 bases between the two ends. This CDR3 is built from 15 residues. CDR1 is SGHTA, CDR2 FQGNSA, per germline. The CDR3: CASKDKRGLPPEQYF. The CDR3, as DNA: TGTGCCAGCAAAGACAAACGGGGACTTCCTCCCGAGCAGTACTTC.

V gene TRBV7-9 combines with J gene TRBJ2-7; D is possibly TRBD1 (6 bases). CDR1 is SEHNR and CDR2 is FQNEAQ in the germline V gene (reference sequence). Trimming stripped 3 bases from V and 0 bases from J, with 9 bases between. The CDR3 totals 14 residues. The CDR3 protein is CASSFRDNSYEQYF. DNA for the CDR3: TGTGCCAGCAGCTTTCGGGACAACTCCTACGAGCAGTACTTC.

The chain links TRBV30 to TRBJ1-2, with TRBD1 matching over 10 bases. The CDR3 is 16 residues long. V trimming: 3 bases; J trimming: 8 bases; junction bases outside the gene matches: 15. Germline V gives CDR1 GTSNPN, CDR2 SVGIG (reference sequence). The CDR3 DNA follows: TGTGCCTGGAGAGACAGGGGGCGCGGTGTTGTCTTCGGCTACACCTTC. Protein sequence: CAWRDRGRGVVFGYTF. Full variable domain (remainder filled in from reference TRBV30 and TRBJ1-2): SQTIHQWPATLVQPVGSPLSLECTVEGTSNPNLYWYRQAAGRGLQLLFYSVGIGQISSEVPQNLSASRPQDRQFILSSKKLLLSDSGFYLCAWRDRGRGVVFGYTFGSGTRLTVV.

V is TRBV5-1 and J is TRBJ2-1; weak D call: TRBD1 (6 bases). The CDR3 contains 13 residues. The V and J ends lost 4 bases and 8 bases respectively, with 13 bases between them. Germline loops: CDR1 SGHRS, CDR2 YFSETQ. CDR3 sequence (DNA): TGCGCCAGCAGCATCACAGGGAACCATGAGCAGTTCTTC. It specifies CASSITGNHEQFF.

The V call is TRBV4-3, the J call TRBJ1-1, with TRBD1 matching 8 bases. Germline CDR1 is LGHNA and CDR2 is YSLEER. This CDR3 spans 17 amino acids. V gave up 0 bases and J gave up 8 bases; unmatched junction bases: 14. The CDR3 loop reads CASSQDFFGQGPGEAFF. CDR3 in DNA: TGCGCCAGCAGCCAAGATTTCTTCGGACAGGGCCCTGGGGAAGCTTTCTTT.

The chain couples TRBV4-3 to TRBJ1-2, with D hard to call. CDR1 is LGHNA, CDR2 YSLEER, per germline. Trimming took 2 bases from V and 6 from J, leaving 13 bases between them. The CDR3 extends over 14 amino acids. CDR3 loop: CASSQSGSGHGYTF. The CDR3 DNA reads TGCGCCAGCAGCCAAAGCGGGAGCGGACATGGCTACACCTTC.

The CDR3, as DNA: TGTGCCAGCAGCCCTCAGCGGGGGGGAATCTACAATGAGCAGTTCTTC. Its translation is CASSPQRGGIYNEQFF. V and J are TRBV7-2 and TRBJ2-1, with 10 bases that match TRBD2. Trimming at V came to 5 bases and at J to 3 bases, leaving 7 bases not matched to a gene. The germline V gene encodes CDR1 SGHTA and CDR2 FQGNSA. The CDR3 is 16 amino acids.

This sequence joins TRBV30 and TRBJ1-5; 8 positions agree with TRBD1. The germline gives CDR1 GTSNPN, CDR2 SVGIG (reference sequence). Trimming at V came to 2 bases and at J to 7 bases, leaving 10 bases not matched to a gene. The CDR3 is made up of 15 amino acids. The CDR3 reads CAWSHGQGGEQPQHF. As DNA, the CDR3 is TGTGCCTGGAGTCATGGACAGGGAGGAGAGCAGCCCCAGCATTTT.